Following are 26 T cell receptor beta chains from one sample sequenced in a study of blood T cell repertoires in COVID-19 (dated by TCRdb to 2018 to 2021). The protocol used for the library was the immunoSEQ multiplex PCR assay. Sourced from immuneACCESS, this table was stored by TCRdb with only in-frame sequences that have V and J called. A share of the clones is absent; for the studies checked, an unresolved V gene accounts for under half, and the remainder has no known explanation. The sample includes fewer than 25,000 clones, with roughly 85% observed a single time. 10% to 15% of the sample is in the top ten clones. Specimen: peripheral blood. The receptors were gathered from a woman aged 80 or older with active or convalescent COVID-19.

The genes are TRBV29-1 and TRBJ2-5; TRBD1 matches at 7 bases. CDR1 is SQVTM, CDR2 ANQGSEA, per germline. After removal of 4 bases from V and 3 bases from J, the junction contained 8 bases not matched to a gene. The CDR3 has 14 amino acids. CDR3 protein: CSVVGRDSEETQYF. The CDR3 coding sequence is TGCAGCGTTGTGGGCCGGGACAGCGAAGAGACCCAGTACTTC.

The genes are TRBV7-8 and TRBJ2-1; 8 bases are shared with TRBD2. CDR1 is SGHVS, CDR2 FQNEAQ, per germline. This CDR3 is 14 amino acids long. The V segment lost 6 bases and the J segment 7 bases; nucleotides outside the gene matches: 8. In nucleotides, the CDR3 is TGTGCCAGCAGAACTAGCGGCTATGGGAATGAGCAGTTCTTC. Protein: CASRTSGYGNEQFF.

This chain uses TRBV7-3 with TRBJ2-1; D gene unclear. The CDR3 contains 13 residues. CDR1 and CDR2 from the germline V gene are SGHTA and FQGTGA. V was shortened by 5 bases and J by 0 bases, with 5 bases between the two germline ends. The CDR3 DNA follows: TGTGCCAGCAGCACAAGCTCCTACAATGAGCAGTTCTTC. It specifies CASSTSSYNEQFF.

The V and J genes are TRBV5-1 and TRBJ2-1, with 9 bases identical to TRBD2. The CDR3 has 15 residues. Germline V gene lookup returns CDR1 SGHRS and CDR2 YFSETQ. Unmatched junction bases numbered 1, after V lost 0 bases and J lost 3 bases. CDR3 sequence reads: CASSLGLADYNEQFF. CDR3 sequence (DNA): TGCGCCAGCAGCTTGGGACTAGCGGACTACAATGAGCAGTTCTTC.

The chain is built from TRBV7-6 and TRBJ2-1, with D hard to call. Germline lookup yields CDR1 SGHVS and CDR2 FNYEAQ. The V and J ends lost 0 bases and 0 bases respectively, with 15 bases between them. The CDR3 is made up of 18 amino acids. Here the CDR3 DNA reads TGTGCCAGCAGCTTAGCCGCTCACCTGAAGAGCTCCTACAATGAGCAGTTCTTC. It yields the protein CASSLAAHLKSSYNEQFF. The full variable domain, in which reference TRBV7-6 and TRBJ2-1 provide the parts outside the CDR3, is GAGVSQSPRYKVTKRGQDVALRCDPISGHVSLYWYRQALGQGPEFLTYFNYEAQQDKSGLPNDRFSAERPEGSISTLTIQRTEQRDSAMYRCASSLAAHLKSSYNEQFFGPGTRLTVL.

A remark on this clone: The junction differs from germline at one of its ends, possibly a read error. J is TRBJ2-2 and V is TRBV7-7, with TRBD2 as a possible D gene (6 bases). CDR3 length: 15 residues. Germline CDR1 is SSHAT and CDR2 is FNYEAQ (reference sequence). The CDR3 region is CASSLEGPNTGELFF. The CDR3 nucleotides read TGTGCTAGCAGCTTGGAGGGACCTAACACCGGGGAGCTGTTTTTT.

This clone was seen once. In nucleotides, the CDR3 is TGTGCCAGTGTCCCTGACAGGGGCGGAATCACTGAAGCTTTCTTT. This encodes CASVPDRGGITEAFF. V gene TRBV19 combines with J gene TRBJ1-1, with TRBD1 identical over 8 bases. Germline V gene lookup returns CDR1 LNHDA and CDR2 SQIVND (reference sequence). Unmatched junction bases numbered 12, after V lost 8 bases and J lost 4 bases. CDR3 length: 15 amino acids.

This chain joins TRBV27 and TRBJ1-1; D might be TRBD1 (5 bases). Trimming shortened V by 0 bases and J by 0 bases, and 17 bases separated the two germline ends. The germline CDR1 and CDR2 sequences are MNHEY and SMNVEV (reference sequence). This CDR3 has 18 residues. CDR3 loop: CASSLSGGGPALNTEAFF. The CDR3 DNA follows: TGTGCCAGCAGTTTATCTGGGGGGGGTCCGGCCCTGAACACTGAAGCTTTCTTT.

The chain links TRBV6-6 to TRBJ1-2; no reliable D call. This CDR3 contains 15 residues. The ends were cut back, 3 bases at V and 6 bases at J, with 17 bases in the middle. Germline V gene sequence: CDR1 MNHNY, CDR2 SVGAGI (reference sequence). CDR3 sequence (DNA): TGTGCCAGCAGTTATTCACGGGATGGCCGTCATGGCTACACCTTC. Its protein product is CASSYSRDGRHGYTF.

This chain joins TRBV6-5 and TRBJ1-3; 9 bases align to TRBD1. CDR3 size: 14 residues. V was pared by 6 bases and J by 4 bases, with 4 bases of the junction left unmatched. Looked up from germline, CDR1 is MNHEY and CDR2 is SVGAGI. The CDR3 spells CASRGTGHGNTIYF. The CDR3 DNA reads as TGTGCCAGCAGAGGGACAGGGCACGGAAACACCATATATTTT.

J is TRBJ2-6 and V is TRBV4-3; 10 nucleotides line up with TRBD1. Germline CDR1 is LGHNA and CDR2 is YSLEER. Losses at the gene ends were 4 bases for V and 0 bases for J; bases not matched to a gene: 9. This CDR3 contains 19 residues. DNA of the CDR3: TGCGCCAGCAGCCGGGTAGGGACAGGGGTTTTCTCTGGGGCCAACGTCCTGACTTTC. It specifies CASSRVGTGVFSGANVLTF.

This chain links TRBV5-6 with TRBJ1-3; 7 bases agree with TRBD1. CDR1 is SGHDT, CDR2 YYEEEE, per germline. V was pared by 4 bases and J by 4 bases, with 11 bases of the junction left unmatched. The CDR3 runs to 16 residues. The CDR3 sequence: CASSGERQGLGNTIYF. Here the CDR3 DNA reads TGTGCCAGCAGCGGAGAACGACAGGGCCTCGGAAACACCATATATTTT.

The CDR3 protein is CASSALDRGLFGYTF. CDR3 bases: TGTGCCAGCAGTGCACTGGACAGGGGTTTGTTTGGCTACACCTTC. This chain uses TRBV27 with TRBJ1-2, with 9 bases fitting TRBD1. The CDR3 is made up of 15 amino acids. Germline V lookup: CDR1 MNHEY, CDR2 SMNVEV (reference sequence). The J segment lost 7 bases and the V segment lost 5 bases, leaving 11 bases of the junction unmatched.

The V and J genes are TRBV7-8 and TRBJ2-7; tentative D call: TRBD2 (7 bases). V lost 4 bases and J lost 0, with 16 bases in between. The CDR3 runs to 16 residues. Per the germline V gene, CDR1 is SGHVS and CDR2 is FQNEAQ. This chain's CDR3 is CASSSHGGGSSYEQYF. Here the CDR3 DNA reads TGTGCCAGCAGCTCCCATGGCGGGGGCAGCTCCTACGAGCAGTACTTC.

The V call is TRBV12-3 or TRBV12-4, the J call TRBJ2-5; D unresolved. V lost 3 bases and J lost 5, with 10 bases in between. The CDR3 is made up of 13 amino acids. CDR3 coding DNA: TGTGCCAGCAGTTTTCAGGCCCGGGAGACCCAGTACTTC. Translation: CASSFQARETQYF.

The rearrangement uses TRBV19 and TRBJ2-3, with 12 nucleotides matching TRBD2. CDR3 length equals 16 residues. The junction had 11 bases not matched to a gene; V was cut back by 9 bases and J by 4 bases. Germline V gene sequence: CDR1 LNHDA, CDR2 SQIVND (reference sequence). The CDR3 region is CASVLTSGGRADTQYF. CDR3 sequence (DNA): TGTGCCAGCGTACTGACTAGCGGGGGCCGTGCAGATACGCAGTATTTT. The complete variable domain, with remaining parts taken from reference TRBV19 and TRBJ2-3, reads DGGITQSPKYLFRKEGQNVTLSCEQNLNHDAMYWYRQDPGQGLRLIYYSQIVNDFQKGDIAEGYSVSREKKESFPLTVTSAQKNPTAFYLCASVLTSGGRADTQYFGPGTRLTVL.

V gene TRBV18 combines with J gene TRBJ1-6; possibly TRBD1 for D (5 bases). The CDR3 spans 14 residues. Trimming stripped 6 bases from V and 8 bases from J, with 14 bases between. Germline assignment: CDR1 KGHSH and CDR2 LQKENI. The CDR3 DNA reads as TGTGCCAGCTCGAGAGGACGGGGGGATTCACCCCTCCACTTT. Its translation: CASSRGRGDSPLHF.

Concerning this clone: The junction and the germline gene differ at one end; a read error may be behind it. The chain recombines TRBV7-6 with TRBJ2-1; 10 bases line up with TRBD2. The CDR3 totals 16 residues. Germline V gene sequence: CDR1 SGHVS, CDR2 FNYEAQ. The CDR3 sequence: CASSLAGVSSYNEQFF. The CDR3 DNA reads as TGTGCCAGCAGCCTAGCGGGAGTGAGCTCCTACAATGAGCAGTTCTTC.

The V and J genes are TRBV5-6 and TRBJ1-5; D may be TRBD1 (6 bases). V lost 1 base and J 6 bases, leaving 17 bases between the germline ends. The CDR3 runs 16 residues. Germline V gives CDR1 SGHDT, CDR2 YYEEEE. This chain's CDR3 is CASSLLGRGGSQPQHF. CDR3 in DNA: TGTGCCAGCAGCTTGCTAGGCAGGGGAGGGAGTCAGCCCCAGCATTTT.

The chain employs TRBV28 and TRBJ1-1; 8 nucleotides agree with TRBD1. The V gene's germline CDR1 is MDHEN and CDR2 SYDVKM. Trimming took 6 bases from V and 2 from J; bases not matched to a gene: 8. The CDR3 length is 15 residues. The CDR3 nucleotides read TGTGCCAGCAGCACAGGGGGAAGGATTAACACTGAAGCTTTCTTT. Encoded protein: CASSTGGRINTEAFF.

This sequence joins TRBV29-1 and TRBJ1-2; unclear D gene. Germline CDR1 is SQVTM and CDR2 is ANQGSEA. The CDR3 runs 14 residues. Trimming took 4 bases from V and 0 from J, leaving 12 bases between them. CDR3 coding DNA: TGCAGCGTTGTGGTAGCCGTAGCTAACTATGGCTACACCTTC. Translated, it gives CSVVVAVANYGYTF.

This clone was seen once. V and J are TRBV7-8 and TRBJ1-1; D might be TRBD1 (6 bases). CDR1 and CDR2 (germline): SGHVS, FQNEAQ. V dropped 5 bases and J dropped 10 bases, with 26 bases sitting between them. The CDR3 has 16 amino acids. The CDR3 DNA sequence: TGTGCCAGCAGCCTGTCTAGTAGGACAGTTGGTGACGGAGCTTTCTTT. Protein sequence: CASSLSSRTVGDGAFF.

V gene TRBV27 combines with J gene TRBJ1-2; 7 nucleotides line up with TRBD1. There are 15 residues in the CDR3. Looked up from germline, CDR1 is MNHEY and CDR2 is SMNVEV (reference sequence). The V and J ends lost 3 bases and 3 bases, in that order; junction bases with no gene match: 7. The CDR3, as DNA: TGTGCCAGCAGTTTTAAGGGGACAGCCTACTATGGCTACACCTTC. Its protein is CASSFKGTAYYGYTF.

V is TRBV19 and J is TRBJ1-2; TRBD1 agrees at 11 bases. Trimming removed 6 bases from V and 3 bases from J; junction bases left unmatched: 9. Germline values: CDR1 LNHDA, CDR2 SQIVND (reference sequence). The CDR3 covers 16 residues. This CDR3 reads CASRPGQGAFDYGYTF. CDR3 bases: TGTGCCAGTAGACCCGGACAGGGGGCGTTCGACTATGGCTACACCTTC.

The chain couples TRBV18 to TRBJ2-1; the D gene is possibly TRBD2 (6 bases). CDR3 size: 16 residues. Germline CDR1 and CDR2: KGHSH and LQKENI. Trimming removed 3 bases from V and 0 bases from J, with 12 bases in between. The CDR3 nucleotides read TGTGCCAGCTCACCTTGGGGGGTAGGCTCCTACAATGAGCAGTTCTTC. Protein sequence: CASSPWGVGSYNEQFF.

J is TRBJ2-2 and V is TRBV11-3, with 10 bases identical to TRBD2. J was trimmed by 5 bases and V by 5 bases; bases with no gene match: 11. From germline, CDR1 is SGHNT and CDR2 YENEEA. The CDR3 is 17 residues long. The CDR3 spells CASSAQLAGPGTGELFF. CDR3 bases: TGTGCCAGCAGCGCCCAACTAGCGGGACCGGGGACCGGGGAGCTGTTTTTT.